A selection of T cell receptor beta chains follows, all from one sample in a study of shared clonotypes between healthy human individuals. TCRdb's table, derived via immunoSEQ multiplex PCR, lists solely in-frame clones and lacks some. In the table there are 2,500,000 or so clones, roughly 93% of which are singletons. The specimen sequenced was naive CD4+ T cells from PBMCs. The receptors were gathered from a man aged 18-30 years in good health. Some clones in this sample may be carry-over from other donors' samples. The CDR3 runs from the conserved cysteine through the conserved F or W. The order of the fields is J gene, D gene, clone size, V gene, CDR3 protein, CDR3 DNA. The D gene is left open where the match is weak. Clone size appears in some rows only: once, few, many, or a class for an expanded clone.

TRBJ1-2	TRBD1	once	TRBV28	CASSQGQGVDGYTF	TGTGCCAGCAGCCAAGGACAGGGGGTGGATGGCTACACCTTC
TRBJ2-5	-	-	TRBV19	CASSMALLGETQYF	TGTGCCAGTAGTATGGCACTGCTCGGTGAGACCCAGTACTTC
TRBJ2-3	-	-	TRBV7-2	CASLGRLNTDTQYF	TGTGCCAGCCTGGGGAGATTAAACACAGATACGCAGTATTTT
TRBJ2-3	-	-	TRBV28	CASSLWGAYTDTQYF	TGTGCCAGCAGTTTATGGGGGGCCTACACAGATACGCAGTATTTT
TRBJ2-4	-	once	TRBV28	CASSRAGVGKNIQYF	TGTGCCAGCAGCCGGGCAGGGGTAGGCAAAAACATTCAGTACTTC
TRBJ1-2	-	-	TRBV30	CAWSVYVNNYGYTF	TGTGCCTGGAGTGTGTACGTGAACAACTATGGCTACACCTTC
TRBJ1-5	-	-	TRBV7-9	CASSSDIQPQHF	TGTGCCAGCAGCTCGGACATTCAGCCCCAGCATTTT
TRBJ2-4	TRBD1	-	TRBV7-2	CASSLGTGGARGIQYF	TGTGCCAGCAGCTTAGGGACAGGGGGCGCCAGGGGCATTCAGTACTTC
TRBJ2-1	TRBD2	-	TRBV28	CASTSTSGIRNEQFF	TGTGCCAGCACCTCGACTAGCGGGATTAGGAATGAGCAGTTCTTC
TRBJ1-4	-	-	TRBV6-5	CASSLGGWSEKLFF	TGTGCCAGCAGTTTGGGGGGGTGGTCTGAAAAACTGTTTTTT
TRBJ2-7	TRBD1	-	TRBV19	CASSINRGSYEQYF	TGTGCCAGTAGTATCAACAGGGGATCCTACGAGCAGTACTTC
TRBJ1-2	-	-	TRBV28	CASSLPGSGYTF	TGTGCCAGCAGTTTACCTGGTTCTGGCTACACCTTC
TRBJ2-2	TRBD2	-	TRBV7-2	CASSLEAGDVGELFF	TGTGCCAGCAGCTTAGAAGCGGGAGACGTCGGGGAGCTGTTTTTT
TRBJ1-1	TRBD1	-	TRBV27	CASSSRGLAGQAMNTEAFF	TGTGCCAGCAGTTCAAGAGGTTTAGCGGGACAGGCCATGAACACTGAAGCTTTCTTT
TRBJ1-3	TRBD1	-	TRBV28	CASSQTGAGNTIYF	TGTGCCAGCAGTCAAACAGGGGCTGGAAACACCATATATTTT
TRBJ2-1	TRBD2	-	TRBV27	CASSLRRGTYNEQFF	TGTGCCAGCAGTTTACGGCGGGGGACCTACAATGAGCAGTTCTTC
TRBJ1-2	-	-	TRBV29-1	CSVERNYGYTF	TGCAGCGTTGAGAGGAACTATGGCTACACCTTC
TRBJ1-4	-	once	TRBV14	CASSPLMRGNEKLFF	TGTGCCAGCAGCCCTTTGATGAGAGGGAACGAAAAACTGTTTTTT
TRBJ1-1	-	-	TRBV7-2	CASSLVPTEAFF	TGTGCCAGCAGCTTAGTACCCACTGAAGCTTTCTTT
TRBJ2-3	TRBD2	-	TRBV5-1	CASSAGTSGRTDTQYF	TGCGCCAGCAGCGCCGGGACTAGCGGGAGGACAGATACGCAGTATTTT
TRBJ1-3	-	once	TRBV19	CASSNPAVTRNTIYF	TGTGCCAGTAGTAATCCGGCAGTCACGCGTAACACCATATATTTT
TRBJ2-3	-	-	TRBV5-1	CASSFSGSGTDTQYF	TGCGCCAGCAGCTTCAGCGGGTCCGGCACAGATACGCAGTATTTT
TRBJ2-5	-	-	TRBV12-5	CASGLSEETQYF	TGTGCTAGTGGTTTGAGCGAAGAGACCCAGTACTTC
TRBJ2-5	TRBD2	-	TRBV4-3	CASSLLAGSQETQYF	TGCGCCAGCAGCCTACTAGCGGGAAGCCAAGAGACCCAGTACTTC
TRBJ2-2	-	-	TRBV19	CASSQIILPGRLFF	TGTGCCAGTAGCCAAATTATACTACCGGGGCGGCTGTTTTTT
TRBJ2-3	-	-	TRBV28	CASSPWKLGETDTQYF	TGTGCCAGCAGCCCTTGGAAGTTAGGGGAGACAGATACGCAGTATTTT
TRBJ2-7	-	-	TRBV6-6	CAYVYEQYF	TGTGCCTACGTATACGAGCAGTACTTC
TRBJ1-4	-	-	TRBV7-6	CASRGTPTLEKLFF	TGTGCCAGCAGAGGGACACCGACCCTCGAAAAACTGTTTTTT
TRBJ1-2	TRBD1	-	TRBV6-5	CASSLRDSNFRGYTF	TGTGCCAGCAGTCTCCGGGACAGCAATTTTCGTGGCTACACCTTC
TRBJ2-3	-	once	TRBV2	CASSRNRGTDTQYF	TGTGCCAGCAGTAGGAACAGGGGCACAGATACGCAGTATTTT
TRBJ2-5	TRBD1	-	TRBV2	CASTRGQGAGETQYF	TGTGCCAGCACCCGAGGCCAGGGGGCGGGAGAGACCCAGTACTTC
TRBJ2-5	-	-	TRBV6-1	CASSGGSQETQYF	TGTGCCAGCAGTGGTGGCAGCCAAGAGACCCAGTACTTC
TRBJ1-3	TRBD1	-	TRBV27	CASSRFGQASAGNTIYF	TGTGCCAGCAGTCGATTTGGACAGGCCAGCGCTGGAAACACCATATATTTT
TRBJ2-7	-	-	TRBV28	CASSLGQGDEQYF	TGTGCCAGCAGTTTAGGCCAGGGCGACGAGCAGTACTTC
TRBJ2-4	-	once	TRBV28	CASSRDLKNIQYF	TGTGCCAGCAGTCGCGACCTAAAAAACATTCAGTACTTC
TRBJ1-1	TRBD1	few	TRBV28	CASSGTGGTTEAFF	TGTGCCAGCAGTGGGACAGGGGGGACCACTGAAGCTTTCTTT
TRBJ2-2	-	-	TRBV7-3	CASSPAGPEGLFF	TGTGCCAGCAGCCCCGCGGGACCGGAGGGGCTGTTTTTT
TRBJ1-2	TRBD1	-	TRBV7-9	CASSLTDSGGRYGYTF	TGTGCCAGCAGCTTAACAGATTCAGGGGGTCGCTATGGCTACACCTTC
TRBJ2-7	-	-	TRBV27	CASSSGVYEQYF	TGTGCCAGCAGTTCCGGGGTCTACGAGCAGTACTTC
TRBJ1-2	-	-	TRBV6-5	CASLGVGGYTF	TGTGCCAGCCTCGGGGTTGGCGGCTACACCTTC
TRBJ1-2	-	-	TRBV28	CASSFPAAYGYTF	TGTGCCAGCAGTTTCCCGGCAGCCTATGGCTACACCTTC
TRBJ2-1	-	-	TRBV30	CAWSALRVGRGNNEQFF	TGTGCCTGGAGTGCCTTGAGAGTAGGACGAGGGAATAATGAGCAGTTCTTC
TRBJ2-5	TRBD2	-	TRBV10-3	CAISGLAGGRETQYF	TGTGCCATCAGTGGTTTGGCGGGAGGGAGAGAGACCCAGTACTTC
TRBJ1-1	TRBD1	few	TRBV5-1	CASSWDRETEAFF	TGCGCCAGCAGCTGGGACAGGGAAACTGAAGCTTTCTTT
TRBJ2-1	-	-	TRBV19	CASSPPPGQFF	TGTGCCAGTAGTCCACCCCCGGGGCAGTTCTTC
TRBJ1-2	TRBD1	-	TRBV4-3	CASRDGTGGFGGYTF	TGCGCCAGCAGGGACGGAACAGGGGGCTTCGGGGGCTACACCTTC
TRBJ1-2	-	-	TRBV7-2	CASSPSWGPSRGYTF	TGTGCCAGCAGCCCGTCTTGGGGACCATCAAGGGGCTACACCTTC
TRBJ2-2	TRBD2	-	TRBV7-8	CASKRGGNTGELFF	TGTGCCAGCAAGCGGGGCGGGAACACCGGGGAGCTGTTTTTT
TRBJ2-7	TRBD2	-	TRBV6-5	CASSSPGGAVYEQYF	TGTGCCAGCAGTTCCCCGGGGGGAGCGGTCTACGAGCAGTACTTC
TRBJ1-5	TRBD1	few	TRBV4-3	CASSLTGSNQPQHF	TGCGCCAGCAGCCTGACAGGGAGCAATCAGCCCCAGCATTTT
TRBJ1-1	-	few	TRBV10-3	CAISETTLTEAFF	TGTGCCATCAGTGAGACCACCTTGACTGAAGCTTTCTTT
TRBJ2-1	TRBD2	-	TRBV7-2	CASSLRLAGVGLQFF	TGTGCCAGCAGCCTACGACTAGCGGGAGTTGGGTTGCAGTTCTTC
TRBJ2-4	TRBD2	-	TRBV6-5	CASSFAGTSGRNIQYF	TGTGCCAGCAGTTTCGCCGGGACTAGCGGGAGAAACATTCAGTACTTC
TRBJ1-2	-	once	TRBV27	CASSLRSGFDGYTF	TGTGCCAGCAGTTTAAGATCGGGGTTCGATGGCTACACCTTC
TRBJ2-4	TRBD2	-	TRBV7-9	CASSPWTSGRLAKNIQYF	TGTGCCAGCAGCCCGTGGACTAGCGGGAGGTTAGCCAAAAACATTCAGTACTTC
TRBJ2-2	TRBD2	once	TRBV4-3	CASSQDLLAGKTGELFF	TGCGCCAGCAGCCAAGATTTGCTAGCGGGAAAAACCGGGGAGCTGTTTTTT
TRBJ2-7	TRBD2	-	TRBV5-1	CASSLEASGSSEQYF	TGCGCCAGCAGCTTGGAGGCTAGCGGGAGCTCCGAGCAGTACTTC